These 21 T cell receptor beta chains were sequenced from one sample in a study of T-cell memory formation after mild COVID-19. In TCRdb, the 5' RACE reads were re-called with MiXCR into one record per CDR3 protein. Here the sample spans 550,000 to 700,000 distinct CDR3 sequences, 17% being singletons. Input material: PBMCs or a T cell subset sorted from them (not recorded which). The receptors derive from an adult woman who had mild COVID-19 (a few samples of this study predate the infection). Cell type and time point are not known.

This clonotype was found a few times. In nucleotides, the CDR3 is TGCAGTGTCGAACGGGGCGGGACAGATACGCAGTATTTT. Protein sequence: CSVERGGTDTQYF. This sequence joins TRBV20-1 and TRBJ2-3; perhaps D is TRBD1 or TRBD2 (5 bases each). Trimming took 7 bases from V and 3 from J, leaving 14 bases between them. The CDR3 spans 13 residues. Germline CDR1 is DFQATT and CDR2 is SNEGSKA (reference sequence).

There are a few counts of this clonotype. The rearrangement joins TRBV12-3 or TRBV12-4 to TRBJ2-7, with D unresolved. The germline V and J ends were trimmed by 3 bases and 6 bases, with 9 bases remaining between them. The CDR3 consists of 12 residues. The CDR3 loop is CASSLNWFEQYF. The CDR3 nucleotides are TGTGCCAGCAGTTTGAATTGGTTCGAGCAGTACTTC.

In its sample, this clonotype was seen a few times. CDR3 coding DNA: TGTGCCAGCAGCTACCGGGACGAGGAGACCCAGTACTTC. Translated, it gives CASSYRDEETQYF. The chain is built from TRBV7-2 and TRBJ2-5; perhaps D is TRBD1 or TRBD2 (5 bases each). Germline V gene sequence: CDR1 SGHTA, CDR2 FQGNSA. V lost 4 bases, J lost 5 bases, and 11 bases lay in between. CDR3 size: 13 residues.

About this clonotype: The junction shows a germline mismatch at one end, possibly a read error. The V gene is TRBV12-3 or TRBV12-4, the J gene TRBJ2-1; 12 bases are a match to TRBD2. This CDR3 is 14 amino acids long. The CDR3 DNA sequence: TGTGCCAGCAGTCTAGCGGGGGGGTTCAATGAGCAGTTCTTC. As protein: CASSLAGGFNEQFF.

The chain has TRBV7-2 and TRBJ2-5; D not resolved. V dropped 11 bases and J dropped 4 bases, with 17 bases sitting between them. CDR1 is SGHTA and CDR2 is FQGNSA in the germline V gene. The CDR3 runs to 13 residues. The CDR3 sequence: CACRKILGETQYF. The CDR3 DNA follows: TGTGCCTGTAGAAAAATCCTTGGAGAGACCCAGTACTTC.

This clonotype has a handful of counts. The genes are TRBV5-6 and TRBJ2-1, with 7 bases aligning to TRBD1. The V gene's germline CDR1 is SGHDT and CDR2 YYEEEE. CDR3 length equals 15 residues. V lost 4 bases, J lost 6 bases, and 10 bases stayed unmatched. The CDR3 loop is CASSRQGTYPNEQFF. In nucleotides, the CDR3 is TGTGCCAGCAGCCGACAGGGAACTTATCCCAATGAGCAGTTCTTC.

This clonotype showed up just a few times. The V call is TRBV19, the J call TRBJ2-3, with D possibly being TRBD2 (6 bases). CDR1 is LNHDA, CDR2 SQIVND, per germline (reference sequence). V shed 2 bases and J shed 8 bases, with 20 bases lying between them. This CDR3 is 16 amino acids long. CDR3 sequence reads: CASSIRERAVDGTQYF. The CDR3 DNA follows: TGTGCCAGTAGTATAAGGGAGCGGGCGGTGGATGGTACGCAGTATTTT.

The V gene is TRBV7-2, the J gene TRBJ1-2; TRBD1 matches at 8 bases. Per germline, CDR1 SGHTA and CDR2 FQGNSA. The junction had 11 bases not matched to a gene; V was cut back by 5 bases and J by 6 bases. CDR3 length equals 15 residues. Here the CDR3 reads CASSQGPGTGDGYTF. As DNA, the CDR3 is TGTGCCAGCAGCCAGGGACCCGGGACAGGCGATGGCTACACCTTC.

The chain employs TRBV10-3 and TRBJ1-5; TRBD1 matches at 10 bases. Trimming removed 6 bases from V and 3 bases from J; junction bases left unmatched: 8. This CDR3 is built from 16 residues. CDR1 and CDR2 (germline): ENHRY, SYGVKD. The CDR3 here is CAIRDAGTGDNQPQHF. In DNA, the CDR3 is TGTGCCATCAGGGATGCCGGGACAGGGGACAATCAGCCCCAGCATTTT.

This clonotype was counted a few times. The V gene is TRBV4-1, the J gene TRBJ2-3, with 14 bases aligning to TRBD2. Per the germline V gene, CDR1 is MGHRA and CDR2 is YSYEKL. V trimming: 1 base; J trimming: 4 bases; junction bases outside the gene matches: 1. This CDR3 has 16 residues. CDR3 region: CASSQAGLAGADTQYF. DNA for the CDR3: TGCGCCAGCAGCCAAGCGGGACTAGCGGGAGCAGATACGCAGTATTTT.

This clonotype was counted only a few times. This chain joins TRBV5-1 and TRBJ2-7; the D call may be TRBD1 or TRBD2 (5 bases each). The CDR3 has 14 residues. CDR1 and CDR2 from the germline V gene are SGHRS and YFSETQ. Trimming took off 5 bases at V and 1 base at J, with 13 bases between the two ends. CDR3: CASSSPGPSYEQYF. CDR3 DNA sequence: TGCGCCAGCAGTTCGCCGGGGCCATCCTACGAGCAGTACTTC.

This clonotype occurred a few times. This rearrangement joins TRBV5-5 to TRBJ1-2, with a weak D call TRBD1 (5 bases). The CDR3 extends over 12 amino acids. V was shortened by 6 bases and J by 8 bases, with 14 bases between the two germline ends. Germline V gene sequence: CDR1 SGHKS, CDR2 YYEKEE (reference sequence). The CDR3 loop reads CASTLGVVGYTF. In DNA form, the CDR3 reads TGTGCCAGCACCCTGGGGGTGGTCGGCTACACCTTC. Full variable domain (remainder filled in from reference TRBV5-5 and TRBJ1-2): DAGVTQSPTHLIKTRGQQVTLRCSPISGHKSVSWYQQVLGQGPQFIFQYYEKEERGRGNFPDRFSARQFPNYSSELNVNALLLGDSALYLCASTLGVVGYTFGSGTRLTVV.

This clonotype was detected only a few times. This chain joins TRBV7-9 and TRBJ2-7; D is unresolved. This CDR3 is 13 amino acids long. Germline CDR1 and CDR2: SEHNR and FQNEAQ (reference sequence). V lost 5 bases to trimming and J lost 7 bases, with 15 bases between them. The CDR3 protein is CASSPSGGGEQYF. DNA of the CDR3: TGTGCCAGCAGCCCCTCGGGCGGCGGAGAGCAGTACTTC.

This clonotype was found a few times. This chain links TRBV3-1 with TRBJ2-2; D ambiguous. Germline-derived CDR1 and CDR2 are LGHDT and YNNKEL (reference sequence). Trimming pared 0 bases from V and 9 bases from J, leaving 5 bases between. This CDR3 region has 12 residues. The CDR3 bases are TGTGCCAGCAGCCAAGACCTAAGGGAGCTGTTTTTT. Residues: CASSQDLRELFF.

The chain has TRBV9 and TRBJ2-4; 16 bases match TRBD2. Trimming at V came to 0 bases and at J to 3 bases, leaving 6 bases not matched to a gene. The germline gives CDR1 SGDLS, CDR2 YYNGEE. The CDR3 is 19 residues long. The chain's CDR3 is CASSVEGLAGGLDKNIQYF. CDR3 nucleotides: TGTGCCAGCAGCGTAGAGGGACTAGCGGGGGGGCTGGACAAAAACATTCAGTACTTC.

Only a few counts were recorded for this clonotype. This rearrangement joins TRBV24-1 to TRBJ1-2, with D uncertain. V gave up 0 bases and J gave up 6 bases, with 7 bases separating them. The germline CDR1 and CDR2 sequences are KGHDR and SFDVKD. The CDR3 loop spans 13 amino acids. CDR3 coding DNA: TGTGCCACCAGTGATTTGCGGCAGGATGGCTACACCTTC. As protein: CATSDLRQDGYTF.

The chain links TRBV5-6 to TRBJ2-4, with TRBD1 identical over 12 bases. V trimming: 6 bases; J trimming: 0 bases; junction bases outside the gene matches: 16. The CDR3 extends over 20 amino acids. In germline, CDR1 is SGHDT, CDR2 YYEEEE. As DNA, the CDR3 is TGTGCCAGCACCACTAAACCGGGACAGGGGGCATCGAAAGCCAAAAACATTCAGTACTTC. It is translated as CASTTKPGQGASKAKNIQYF.

This clonotype was counted ten times or more. The chain is built from TRBV12-3 or TRBV12-4 and TRBJ2-3; no clear D gene. V was trimmed by 7 bases and J by 4 bases, leaving 12 bases between them. This CDR3 comprises 13 residues. The CDR3 sequence is CASTSFNPDTQYF. CDR3 nucleotides: TGTGCCAGCACCTCATTTAATCCAGATACGCAGTATTTT.

This clonotype was observed a handful of times. The chain joins TRBV4-3 to TRBJ1-1; no firm D call. The CDR3 is 14 residues long. The germline V and J ends were trimmed by 0 bases and 6 bases, with 11 bases remaining between them. Germline V gene sequence: CDR1 LGHNA, CDR2 YSLEER. The CDR3, as DNA: TGCGCCAGCAGCCAAGATGGGTTTTTCGCTGAAGCTTTCTTT. Translation gives CASSQDGFFAEAFF.

V and J are TRBV18 and TRBJ2-2, with D tentatively TRBD2 (5 bases). From germline, CDR1 is KGHSH and CDR2 LQKENI. CDR3 size: 15 residues. V gave up 1 base and J gave up 3 bases, with 9 bases separating them. The CDR3 protein is CASSPREGYTGELFF. The CDR3 nucleotides read TGTGCCAGCTCACCACGAGAGGGCTACACCGGGGAGCTGTTTTTT.

Regarding this clonotype: At one boundary the junction diverges from the germline segment, which might be a read error. The chain joins TRBV7-8 to TRBJ1-5; 9 bases are shared with TRBD1. In germline, CDR1 is SGHVS, CDR2 FQNEAQ. The CDR3 totals 15 residues. The CDR3 DNA is TGTGCCAACAGCTGGGGACAGGGAGGCAATCAGCCCCAGCATTTT. This gives the protein CANSWGQGGNQPQHF.